The rows below give T cell receptor beta chains drawn from one sample of a study of blood T cell repertoires in COVID-19. The repertoire was sequenced with immunoSEQ multiplex PCR; TCRdb's copy has only in-frame clones and lacks some. This table holds roughly 160,000 clones, 84% found once. Sequenced input: peripheral blood. Every receptor here comes from a man between 18 and 29 years old with active or convalescent COVID-19. Both conserved end residues are part of each CDR3. The order of the fields is J gene, D gene, clone size, V gene, CDR3 DNA, CDR3 protein. A D gene is named only where the DNA matches it firmly. Size tells how often a clone was seen (once, few, many) or the class of an expanded clone, and some rows leave it out.

>TRBJ1-3|TRBD1|.|TRBV4-2
TGTGCCAGCAGCCAAGGTGGACAGGGCGGGGGAAACACCATATATTTT
CASSQGGQGGGNTIYF
>TRBJ2-7|.|.|TRBV7-2
TGTGCCAGCAGCCTTAGCGGCGGGTCTTACTACGAGCAGTACTTC
CASSLSGGSYYEQYF
>TRBJ1-1|TRBD1|few|TRBV6-5
TGTGCCAGCAACACGGTACAGGGGCACACTGAAGCTTTCTTT
CASNTVQGHTEAFF
>TRBJ2-2|.|.|TRBV12-1
TGTGCCAGCAGCTTTTCGGTCTCTGTATTAGATTCCGAAAACACCGGGGAGCTGTTTTTT
CASSFSVSVLDSENTGELFF
>TRBJ2-7|.|.|TRBV14
TGTGCCAGCAGCCAAGATCCCCAGGGGTCCTACGAGCAGTACTTC
CASSQDPQGSYEQYF
>TRBJ2-4|.|once|TRBV4-2
TGTGCCAGCAGCCAAGAAGCCACTACGGTAGTCAAAAACATTCAGTACTTC
CASSQEATTVVKNIQYF
>TRBJ2-3|TRBD2|.|TRBV7-2
TGTGCCAGCAGCTTAGTGAGGACTAGCGGGGGCGGGGATACGCAGTATTTT
CASSLVRTSGGGDTQYF
>TRBJ2-4|TRBD1|once|TRBV7-8
TGTGCCAGCAGTCCGGACAGGACTCTAGCCAAAAACATTCAGTACTTC
CASSPDRTLAKNIQYF
>TRBJ2-5|.|many|TRBV6-1
TGTGCCAGCAGTGAACGCTCGGGGGAGGCAGAGACCCAGTACTTC
CASSERSGEAETQYF
>TRBJ2-1|TRBD2|few|TRBV6-6
TGTGCCAGCAGACGAGGGACTAGCGGGAGGGGCTTCTTCAATGAGCAGTTCTTC
CASRRGTSGRGFFNEQFF
>TRBJ1-2|.|.|TRBV5-1
TGCGCCAGCAGACAGCAGGTTCAAGCTAACTATGGCTACACCTTC
CASRQQVQANYGYTF
>TRBJ2-3|TRBD1|.|TRBV19
TGTGCCAGTAGTATAGGGACAGGGAGAGATACGCAGTATTTT
CASSIGTGRDTQYF
>TRBJ1-1|.|.|TRBV21-1
TGTGCCAGCAGCAAACGGACAGGGATTGAAGCTTTCTTT
CASSKRTGIEAFF
>TRBJ2-5|TRBD2|.|TRBV9
TGTGCCAGCAGCCCCCGGGTAGCGGGGGTTCAAGAGACCCAGTACTTC
CASSPRVAGVQETQYF
>TRBJ2-7|TRBD2|.|TRBV14
TGTGCCAGCAGCCAATGGGCTAGCGGGAGTTACGAGCAGTACTTC
CASSQWASGSYEQYF
>TRBJ1-2|TRBD1|.|TRBV4-3
TGCGCCAGCAGCCAACGGACAGGGGGCGGGTATGGCTACACCTTC
CASSQRTGGGYGYTF
>TRBJ1-5|TRBD1|.|TRBV15
TGTGCCACCAGGCTTCACAGGGGATCGGCCCGCTACAATCAGCCCCAGCATTTT
CATRLHRGSARYNQPQHF
>TRBJ2-5|.|.|TRBV5-6
TGTGCCAGCAGCTTGGACACCCAAGAGACCCAGTACTTC
CASSLDTQETQYF
>TRBJ2-1|TRBD1|.|TRBV12-5
TGTGCTAGTGGTTTGTCTATCAAGGACAGGGCGTTTGGCGGCTTTAATGAGCAGTTCTTC
CASGLSIKDRAFGGFNEQFF
>TRBJ2-1|TRBD2|once|TRBV19
TGTGCCAGTAGTATAGATGCCCTAACCGGGACTAGCGGAAATGAGCAGTTCTTC
CASSIDALTGTSGNEQFF
>TRBJ2-1|.|once|TRBV12-5
TGTGCTAGTGGTTTCAGGCAATCGGATGAGCAGTTCTTC
CASGFRQSDEQFF
>TRBJ1-5|.|.|TRBV3-1/TRBV3-2
TGTGCCAGCAGCGAGAGGAGGGGGCCCCAGCATTTT
CASSERRGPQHF
>TRBJ2-3|TRBD1|once|TRBV6-2/TRBV6-3
TGTGCCAGCAGCCAGAACCCAAGACAGGGGAGCACAGATACGCAGTATTTT
CASSQNPRQGSTDTQYF
>TRBJ1-2|.|.|TRBV7-9
TGTGCCAGCAGCCCAAACACGGGCAGGGTAGGAGCCTCAAGCTATGGCTACACCTTC
CASSPNTGRVGASSYGYTF
>TRBJ1-2|.|.|TRBV5-1
TGCGCCAGCAGCTTGGATACGGATGGCTACACCTTC
CASSLDTDGYTF
>TRBJ2-7|TRBD1|.|TRBV7-9
TGTGCCAGCAGCTTATGGGACAGGGAAAGCTACGAGCAGTACTTC
CASSLWDRESYEQYF
>TRBJ1-2|.|.|TRBV7-8
TGTGCCAGCAGCTTAGAGGCAGAGGCCTATGGCTACACCTTC
CASSLEAEAYGYTF
>TRBJ2-1|TRBD1|.|TRBV19
TGTGCCAGTAGTATCTCATTGTGGGACAGCCGCGAGCAGTTCTTC
CASSISLWDSREQFF
>TRBJ2-2|.|.|TRBV6-6
TGTGCCAGCAGTTACCCCGAGCGCACGAACACCGGGGAGCTGTTTTTT
CASSYPERTNTGELFF
>TRBJ2-7|.|.|TRBV7-2
TGTGCCAGCAGCTTAGTCGTGGGAGTCTACGAGCAGTACTTC
CASSLVVGVYEQYF